These T cell receptor beta chains were read from a single sample in a study of ipilimumab plus nivolumab after autologous stem cell transplantation. TCRdb's copy holds only in-frame clones and misses some; the assay was immunoSEQ multiplex PCR. Here the sample spans about 22,000 clones, around 80% being singletons. Here the sequenced sample was PBMCs, taken in a trial of ipilimumab plus nivolumab as post-transplant consolidation. The receptors come from a male donor with diffuse large B-cell lymphoma. CDR3s include the opening cysteine and the closing phenylalanine or tryptophan. The D gene is left open where the match is weak. Clone sizes are given selectively: once, few, many, or a class where the clone is expanded.

NA,TRBJ1-2,TRBV4-1,NA,TGCGCCAGCAGCCGTAGCCTAGGGGGCTACACCTTC,CASSRSLGGYTF
once,TRBJ1-1,TRBV20-1,NA,TGCAGTGTCCCTACAGACGCTGAAGCTTTCTTT,CSVPTDAEAFF
NA,TRBJ1-5,TRBV5-1,NA,TGCGCCAGCAGCTTGGACGCGGGTAGCAATCAGCCCCAGCATTTT,CASSLDAGSNQPQHF
NA,TRBJ1-1,TRBV7-6,NA,TGTGCCAGCAGCTTAGGGGGGAATGAAGCTTTCTTT,CASSLGGNEAFF
once,TRBJ1-4,TRBV5-1,NA,TGCGCCAGCAGCCCGCAGGGTATCGGAGAAAAACTGTTTTTT,CASSPQGIGEKLFF
NA,TRBJ2-7,TRBV13,NA,TGTGCCAGCAGCCGATGGCCCCTGGGGGGCGTGAACGAGCAGTACTTC,CASSRWPLGGVNEQYF
once,TRBJ1-2,TRBV7-9,NA,TGTGCCAGCAGCCAAGACGCCGATGGCTACACCTTC,CASSQDADGYTF
NA,TRBJ1-6,TRBV7-9,NA,TGTGCCAGCAGGGCTGGGACGGGTGATAATTCACCCCTCCACTTT,CASRAGTGDNSPLHF
NA,TRBJ1-1,TRBV18,TRBD1,TGTGCCAGCTCCGAAACAGGGGGCGAGTTTGCTGAAGCTTTCTTT,CASSETGGEFAEAFF
NA,TRBJ2-2,TRBV4-3,NA,TGCGCCAGCAGCCATGCGCATGGCACCGGGGAGCTGTTTTTT,CASSHAHGTGELFF
NA,TRBJ1-5,TRBV19,TRBD1,TGTGCCAGTAGTATTTACGGACAGGGAGACAATCAGCCCCAGCATTTT,CASSIYGQGDNQPQHF